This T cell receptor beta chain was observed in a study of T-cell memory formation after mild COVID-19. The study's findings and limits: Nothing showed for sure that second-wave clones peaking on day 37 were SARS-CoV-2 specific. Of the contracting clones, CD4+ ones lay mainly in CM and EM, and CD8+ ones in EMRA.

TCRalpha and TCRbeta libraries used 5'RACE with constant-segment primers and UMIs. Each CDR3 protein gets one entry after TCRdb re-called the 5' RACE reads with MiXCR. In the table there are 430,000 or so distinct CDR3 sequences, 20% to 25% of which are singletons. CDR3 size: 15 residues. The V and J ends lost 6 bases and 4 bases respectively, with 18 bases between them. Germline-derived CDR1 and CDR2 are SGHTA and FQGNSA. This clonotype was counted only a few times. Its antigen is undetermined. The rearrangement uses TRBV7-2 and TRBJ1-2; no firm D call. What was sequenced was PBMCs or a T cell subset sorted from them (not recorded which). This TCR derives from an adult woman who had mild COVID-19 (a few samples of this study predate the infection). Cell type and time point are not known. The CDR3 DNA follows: TGTGCCAGCAGTATCCATTCCGGAATCCTCTATGGCTACACCTTC. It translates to CASSIHSGILYGYTF.